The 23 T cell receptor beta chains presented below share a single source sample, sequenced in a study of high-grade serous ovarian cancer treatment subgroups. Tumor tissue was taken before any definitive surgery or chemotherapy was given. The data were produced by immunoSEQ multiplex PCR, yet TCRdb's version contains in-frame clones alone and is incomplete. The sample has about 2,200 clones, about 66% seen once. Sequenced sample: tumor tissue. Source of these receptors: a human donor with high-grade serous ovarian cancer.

CDR3 amino acids: CASSLDRPTEAFF. The CDR3 DNA reads as TGTGCCAGCAGTTTGGACAGGCCCACTGAAGCTTTCTTT. V is TRBV28 and J is TRBJ1-1, with TRBD1 matching 7 bases. Germline-derived CDR1 and CDR2 are MDHEN and SYDVKM. CDR3 length: 13 residues. The trim removed 3 bases at V and 4 bases at J, leaving 2 bases unmatched. The whole variable domain, remainder taken from reference TRBV28 and TRBJ1-1, is DVKVTQSSRYLVKRTGEKVFLECVQDMDHENMFWYRQDPGLGLRLIYFSYDVKMKEKGDIPEGYSVSREKKERFSLILESASTNQTSMYLCASSLDRPTEAFFGQGTRLTVV.

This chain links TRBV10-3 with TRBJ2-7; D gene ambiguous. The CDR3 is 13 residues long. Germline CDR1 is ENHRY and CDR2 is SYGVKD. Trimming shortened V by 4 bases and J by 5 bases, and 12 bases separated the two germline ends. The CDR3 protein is CAISGEIGDEQYF. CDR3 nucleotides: TGTGCCATCAGTGGCGAGATTGGGGACGAGCAGTACTTC.

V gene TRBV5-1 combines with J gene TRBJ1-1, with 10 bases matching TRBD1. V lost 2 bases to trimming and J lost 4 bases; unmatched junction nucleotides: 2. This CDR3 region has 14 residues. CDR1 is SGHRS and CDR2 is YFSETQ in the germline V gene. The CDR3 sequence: CASSFGQGGTEAFF. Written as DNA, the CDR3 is TGCGCCAGCAGCTTCGGACAGGGGGGCACTGAAGCTTTCTTT.

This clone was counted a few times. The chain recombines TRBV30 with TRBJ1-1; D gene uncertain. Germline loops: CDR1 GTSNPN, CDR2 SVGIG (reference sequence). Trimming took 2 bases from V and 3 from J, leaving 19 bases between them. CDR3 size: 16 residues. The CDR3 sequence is CAWSMWIPGIDTEAFF. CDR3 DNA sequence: TGTGCCTGGAGTATGTGGATCCCTGGGATAGACACTGAAGCTTTCTTT. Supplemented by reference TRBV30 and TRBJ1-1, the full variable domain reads SQTIHQWPATLVQPVGSPLSLECTVEGTSNPNLYWYRQAAGRGLQLLFYSVGIGQISSEVPQNLSASRPQDRQFILSSKKLLLSDSGFYLCAWSMWIPGIDTEAFFGQGTRLTVV.

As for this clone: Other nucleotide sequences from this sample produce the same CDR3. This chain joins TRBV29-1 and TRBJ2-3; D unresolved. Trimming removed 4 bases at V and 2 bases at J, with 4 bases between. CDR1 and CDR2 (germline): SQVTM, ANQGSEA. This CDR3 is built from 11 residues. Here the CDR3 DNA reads TGCAGCGTTGCCTCCACAGATACGCAGTATTTT. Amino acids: CSVASTDTQYF.

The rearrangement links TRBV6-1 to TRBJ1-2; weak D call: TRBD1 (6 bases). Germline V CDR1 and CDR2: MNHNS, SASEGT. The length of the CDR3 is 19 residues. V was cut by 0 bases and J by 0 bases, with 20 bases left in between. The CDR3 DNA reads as TGTGCCAGCAGTGAAGCTTCGGGAAGTTCAAGGACAGCTAACTATGGCTACACCTTC. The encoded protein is CASSEASGSSRTANYGYTF.

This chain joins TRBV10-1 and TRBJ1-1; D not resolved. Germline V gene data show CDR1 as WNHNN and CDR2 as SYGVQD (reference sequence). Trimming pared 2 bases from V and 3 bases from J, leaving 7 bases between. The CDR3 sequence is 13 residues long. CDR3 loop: CASSEGLYTEAFF. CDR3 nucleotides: TGCGCCAGCAGTGAGGGCTTGTACACTGAAGCTTTCTTT.

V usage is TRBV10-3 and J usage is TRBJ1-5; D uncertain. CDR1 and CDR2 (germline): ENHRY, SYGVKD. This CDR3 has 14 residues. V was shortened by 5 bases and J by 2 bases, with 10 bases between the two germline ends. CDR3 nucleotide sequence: TGTGCCATCAGTATGGACGCAGGCAATCAGCCCCAGCATTTT. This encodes CAISMDAGNQPQHF.

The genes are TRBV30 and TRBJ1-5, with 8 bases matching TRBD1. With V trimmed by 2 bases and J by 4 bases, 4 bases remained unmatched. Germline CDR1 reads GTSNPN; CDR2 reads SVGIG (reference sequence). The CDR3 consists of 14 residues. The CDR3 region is CAWSTGQGNQPQHF. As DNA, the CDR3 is TGTGCCTGGAGTACCGGACAGGGAAATCAGCCCCAGCATTTT.

The CDR3 nucleotides read TGTGCCAGCAGAATGGCCAGCACAGATACGCAGTATTTT. Translated: CASRMASTDTQYF. This rearrangement joins TRBV6-5 to TRBJ2-3; D is unresolved. Per germline, CDR1 MNHEY and CDR2 SVGAGI. Trimming stripped 6 bases from V and 0 bases from J, with 7 bases between. The CDR3 sequence is 13 residues long.

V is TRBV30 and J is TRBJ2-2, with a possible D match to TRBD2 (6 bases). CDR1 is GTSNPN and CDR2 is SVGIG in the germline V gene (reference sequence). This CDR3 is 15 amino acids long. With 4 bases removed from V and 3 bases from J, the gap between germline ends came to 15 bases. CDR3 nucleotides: TGTGCCTGGATCTCCGGGACTGGGTACACCGGGGAGCTGTTTTTT. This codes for CAWISGTGYTGELFF.

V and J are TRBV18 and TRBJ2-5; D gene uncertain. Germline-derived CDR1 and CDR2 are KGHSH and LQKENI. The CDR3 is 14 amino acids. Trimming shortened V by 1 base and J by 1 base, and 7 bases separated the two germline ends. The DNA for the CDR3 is TGTGCCAGCTCACCACAGGGATTCCAAGAGACCCAGTACTTC. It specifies CASSPQGFQETQYF. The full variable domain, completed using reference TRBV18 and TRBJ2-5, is NAGVMQNPRHLVRRRGQEARLRCSPMKGHSHVYWYRQLPEEGLKFMVYLQKENIIDESGMPKERFSAEFPKEGPSILRIQQVVRGDSAAYFCASSPQGFQETQYFGPGTRLLVL.

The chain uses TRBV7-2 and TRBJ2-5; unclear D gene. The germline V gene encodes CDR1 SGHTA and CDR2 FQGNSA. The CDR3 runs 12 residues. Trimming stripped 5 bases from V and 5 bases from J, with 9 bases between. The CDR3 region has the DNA TGTGCCAGCAGCGAAATCGGGGAGACCCAGTACTTC. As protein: CASSEIGETQYF.

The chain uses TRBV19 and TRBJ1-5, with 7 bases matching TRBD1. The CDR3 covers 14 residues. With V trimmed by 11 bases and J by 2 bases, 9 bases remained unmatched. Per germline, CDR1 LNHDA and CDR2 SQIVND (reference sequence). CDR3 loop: CAVRQGTGNQPQHF. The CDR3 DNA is TGTGCCGTACGACAGGGTACGGGCAATCAGCCCCAGCATTTT.

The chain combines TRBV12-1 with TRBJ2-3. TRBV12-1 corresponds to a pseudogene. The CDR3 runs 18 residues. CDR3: CASSFPRIGTWSTDTQYF. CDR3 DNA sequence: TGTGCCAGCAGCTTCCCGCGCATCGGCACCTGGAGCACAGATACGCAGTATTTT.

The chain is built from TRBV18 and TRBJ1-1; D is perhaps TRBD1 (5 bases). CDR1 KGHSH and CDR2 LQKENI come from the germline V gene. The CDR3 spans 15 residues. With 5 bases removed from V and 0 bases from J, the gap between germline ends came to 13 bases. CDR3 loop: CASSLQTAMNTEAFF. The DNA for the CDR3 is TGTGCCAGCTCATTACAGACAGCTATGAACACTGAAGCTTTCTTT.

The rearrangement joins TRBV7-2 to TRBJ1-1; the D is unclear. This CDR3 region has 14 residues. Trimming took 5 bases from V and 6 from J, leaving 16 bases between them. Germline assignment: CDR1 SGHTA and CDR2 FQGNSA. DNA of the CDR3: TGTGCCAGCAGCACGATAACAAGAGGGTCTGAAGCTTTCTTT. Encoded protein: CASSTITRGSEAFF.

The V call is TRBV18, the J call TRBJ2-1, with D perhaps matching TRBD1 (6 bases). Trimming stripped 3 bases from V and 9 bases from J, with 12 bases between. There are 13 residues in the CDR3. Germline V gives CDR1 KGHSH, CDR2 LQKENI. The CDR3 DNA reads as TGTGCCAGCTCACCCAGGGGAGTGGGTGAGCAGTTCTTC. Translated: CASSPRGVGEQFF.

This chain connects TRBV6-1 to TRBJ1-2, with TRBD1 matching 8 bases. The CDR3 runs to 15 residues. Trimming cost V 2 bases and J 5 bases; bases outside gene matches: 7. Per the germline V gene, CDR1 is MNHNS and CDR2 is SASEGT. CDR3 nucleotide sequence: TGTGCCAGCAGTGAATACCGACAGGGGAATTATGGCTACACCTTC. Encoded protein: CASSEYRQGNYGYTF.

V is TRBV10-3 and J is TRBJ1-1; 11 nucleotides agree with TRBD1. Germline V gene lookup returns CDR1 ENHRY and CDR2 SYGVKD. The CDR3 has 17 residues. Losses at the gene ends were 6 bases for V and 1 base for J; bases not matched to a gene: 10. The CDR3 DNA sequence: TGTGCCATCAGATCCGGGACAGGGGGTTCCCGGAACACTGAAGCTTTCTTT. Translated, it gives CAIRSGTGGSRNTEAFF.

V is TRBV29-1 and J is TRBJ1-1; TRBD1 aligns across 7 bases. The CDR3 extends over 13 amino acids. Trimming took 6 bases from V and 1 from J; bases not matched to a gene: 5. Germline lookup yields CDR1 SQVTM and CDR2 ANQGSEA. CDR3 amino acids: CSVGRGGNTEAFF. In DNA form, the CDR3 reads TGCAGCGTAGGCAGGGGGGGGAACACTGAAGCTTTCTTT.

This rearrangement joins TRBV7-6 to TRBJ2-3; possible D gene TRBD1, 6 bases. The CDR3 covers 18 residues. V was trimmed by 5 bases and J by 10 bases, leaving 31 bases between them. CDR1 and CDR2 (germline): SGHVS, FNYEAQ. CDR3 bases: TGTGCCAGCAGCCCCATTGTCGGGACACCCGGACGAGAGACTCCGCAGTATTTT. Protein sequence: CASSPIVGTPGRETPQYF.

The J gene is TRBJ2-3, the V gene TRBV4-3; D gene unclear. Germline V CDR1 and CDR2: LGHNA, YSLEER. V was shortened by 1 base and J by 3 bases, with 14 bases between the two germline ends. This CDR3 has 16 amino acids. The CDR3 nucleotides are TGCGCCAGCAGCCAAGGCGAAACAAGTTTGACAGATACGCAGTATTTT. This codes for CASSQGETSLTDTQYF.